The clone carrying this T cell receptor (beta chain) was detected many times. Antigen: not known. The sample comes from a study of T cell repertoires in cytomegalovirus infection. Study-wide background: Indicated by public TCR beta signatures were CMV infection and matching HLA type. The study's findings and limits: In two of eight donors, the top clonotype was HLA-C-restricted CMV-specific.

With 0 bases clipped from V and 11 bases from J, the junction kept 6 bases outside the gene matches. The CDR3 has 13 amino acids. CDR1 MNHEY and CDR2 SVGAGI come from the germline V gene. TCRdb re-analysed the reads in MiXCR, keeping a single row per CDR3 protein. Of roughly 230,000 distinct CDR3 sequences listed, about 15% are singletons. This sequence was found in a human donor in good health (CMV status not recorded). Some clones in this sample may be carry-over from other donors' samples. Source material: CD8+ T cells from PBMCs. The V and J genes are TRBV6-5 and TRBJ1-2, with TRBD1 matching 7 bases. The chain's CDR3 is CASSYSGQTGYTF. In DNA, the CDR3 is TGTGCCAGCAGTTACTCGGGACAGACAGGTTACACCTTC.